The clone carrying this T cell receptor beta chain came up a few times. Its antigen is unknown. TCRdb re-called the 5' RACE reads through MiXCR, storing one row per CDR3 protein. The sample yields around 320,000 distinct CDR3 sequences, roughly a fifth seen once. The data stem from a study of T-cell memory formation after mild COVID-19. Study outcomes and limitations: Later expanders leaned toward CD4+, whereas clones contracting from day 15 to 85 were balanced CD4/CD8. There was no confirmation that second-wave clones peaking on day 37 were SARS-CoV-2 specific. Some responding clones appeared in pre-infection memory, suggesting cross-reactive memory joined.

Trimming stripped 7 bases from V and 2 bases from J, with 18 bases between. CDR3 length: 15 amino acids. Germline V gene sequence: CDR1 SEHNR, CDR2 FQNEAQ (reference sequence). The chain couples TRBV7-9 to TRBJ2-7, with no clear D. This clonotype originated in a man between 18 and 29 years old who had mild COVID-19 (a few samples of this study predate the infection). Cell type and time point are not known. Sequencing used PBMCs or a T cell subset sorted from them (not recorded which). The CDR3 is CASTPTATQTYEQYF. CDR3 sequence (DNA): TGTGCCAGCACCCCCACGGCTACCCAGACCTACGAGCAGTACTTC.